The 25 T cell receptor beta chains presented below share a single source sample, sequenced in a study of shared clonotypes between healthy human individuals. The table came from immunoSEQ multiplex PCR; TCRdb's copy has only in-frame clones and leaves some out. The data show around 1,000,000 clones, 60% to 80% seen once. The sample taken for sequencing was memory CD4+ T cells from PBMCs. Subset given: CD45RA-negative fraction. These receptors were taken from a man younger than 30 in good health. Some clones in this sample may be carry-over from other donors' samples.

Here the CDR3 reads CASSVEGQQYTDTQYF. Written as DNA, the CDR3 is TGTGCCAGCAGCGTAGAGGGACAGCAGTACACAGATACGCAGTATTTT. The gene calls are TRBV9 and TRBJ2-3; 7 bases line up with TRBD1. Trimming cost V 0 bases and J 2 bases; bases outside gene matches: 6. Germline-derived CDR1 and CDR2 are SGDLS and YYNGEE. The CDR3 contains 16 residues.

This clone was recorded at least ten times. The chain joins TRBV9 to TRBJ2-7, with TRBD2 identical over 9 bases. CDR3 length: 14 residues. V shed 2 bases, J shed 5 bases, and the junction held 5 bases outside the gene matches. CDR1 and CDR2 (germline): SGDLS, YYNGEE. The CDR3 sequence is CASSVNLAGNEQYF. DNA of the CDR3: TGTGCCAGCAGCGTTAACCTAGCGGGAAACGAGCAGTACTTC.

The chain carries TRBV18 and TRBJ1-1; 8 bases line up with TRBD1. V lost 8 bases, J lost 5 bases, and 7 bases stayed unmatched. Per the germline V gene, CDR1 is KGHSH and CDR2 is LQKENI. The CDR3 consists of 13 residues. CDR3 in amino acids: CASLQGEETEAFF. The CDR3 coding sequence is TGTGCCAGCCTACAGGGGGAAGAAACTGAAGCTTTCTTT.

For the CDR3, the DNA is TGTGCCAGCAGCTACGGGAGTTCCTCTAACTATGGCTACACCTTC. Translating gives CASSYGSSSNYGYTF. V is TRBV6-6 and J is TRBJ1-2; D unclear. The V gene lost 6 bases and the J gene lost 0 bases, with 14 bases spanning the gap. This CDR3 spans 15 amino acids. Germline loops: CDR1 MNHNY, CDR2 SVGAGI (reference sequence).

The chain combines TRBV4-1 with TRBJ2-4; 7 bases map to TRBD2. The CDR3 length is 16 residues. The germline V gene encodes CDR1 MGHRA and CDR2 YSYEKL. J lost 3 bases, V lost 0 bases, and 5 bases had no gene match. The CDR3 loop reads CASSQDVGGIKNIQYF. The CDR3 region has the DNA TGCGCCAGCAGCCAAGATGTGGGAGGGATCAAAAACATTCAGTACTTC.

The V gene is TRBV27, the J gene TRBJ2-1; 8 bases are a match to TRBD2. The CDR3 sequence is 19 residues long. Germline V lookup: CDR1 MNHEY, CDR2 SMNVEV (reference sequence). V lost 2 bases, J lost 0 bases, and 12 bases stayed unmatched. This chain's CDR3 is CASSLLRTSGSGSYNEQFF. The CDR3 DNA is TGTGCCAGCAGTTTACTACGAACCAGCGGGAGTGGCTCCTACAATGAGCAGTTCTTC.

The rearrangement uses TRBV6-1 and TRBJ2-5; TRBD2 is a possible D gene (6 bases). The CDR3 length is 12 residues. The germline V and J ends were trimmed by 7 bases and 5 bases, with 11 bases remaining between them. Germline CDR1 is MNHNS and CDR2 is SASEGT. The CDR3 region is CASTSGGETQYF. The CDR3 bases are TGTGCCAGCACAAGTGGAGGGGAGACCCAGTACTTC.

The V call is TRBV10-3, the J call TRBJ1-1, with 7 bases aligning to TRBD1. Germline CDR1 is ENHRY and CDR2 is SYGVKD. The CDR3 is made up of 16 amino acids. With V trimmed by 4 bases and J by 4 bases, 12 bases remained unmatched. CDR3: CAISAGGVLGVTEAFF. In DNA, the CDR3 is TGTGCCATCAGTGCAGGGGGAGTATTAGGGGTCACTGAAGCTTTCTTT.

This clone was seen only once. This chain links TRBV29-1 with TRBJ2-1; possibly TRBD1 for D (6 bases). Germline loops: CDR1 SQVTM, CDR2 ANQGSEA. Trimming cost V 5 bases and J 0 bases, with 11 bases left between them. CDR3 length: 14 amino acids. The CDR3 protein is CSVLRGFSYNEQFF. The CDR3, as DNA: TGCAGCGTTCTGAGGGGGTTCTCCTACAATGAGCAGTTCTTC.

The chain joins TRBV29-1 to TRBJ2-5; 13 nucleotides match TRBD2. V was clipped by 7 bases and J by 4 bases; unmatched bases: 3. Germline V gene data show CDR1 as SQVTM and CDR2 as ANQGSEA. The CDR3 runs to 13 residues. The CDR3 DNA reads TGCAGCGCGGGACTAGCGGGAAGAGAGACCCAGTACTTC. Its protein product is CSAGLAGRETQYF.

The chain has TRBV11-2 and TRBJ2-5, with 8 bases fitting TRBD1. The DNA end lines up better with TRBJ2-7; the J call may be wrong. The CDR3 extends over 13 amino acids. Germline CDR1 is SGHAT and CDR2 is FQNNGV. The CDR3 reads CASSSGQGGEQYF. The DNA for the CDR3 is TGTGCCAGCAGCTCAGGACAGGGCGGCGAGCAGTACTTC.

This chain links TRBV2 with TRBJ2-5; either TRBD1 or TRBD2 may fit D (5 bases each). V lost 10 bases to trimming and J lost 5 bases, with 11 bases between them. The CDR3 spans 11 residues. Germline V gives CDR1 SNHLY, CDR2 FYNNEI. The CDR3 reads CATTEGETQYF. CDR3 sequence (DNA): TGTGCCACCACTGAGGGGGAGACCCAGTACTTC.

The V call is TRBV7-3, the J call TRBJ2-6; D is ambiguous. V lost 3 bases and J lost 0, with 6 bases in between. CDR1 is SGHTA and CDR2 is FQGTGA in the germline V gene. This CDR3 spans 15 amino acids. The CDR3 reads CASSFGYSGANVLTF. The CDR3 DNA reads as TGTGCCAGCAGCTTCGGTTACTCTGGGGCCAACGTCCTGACTTTC. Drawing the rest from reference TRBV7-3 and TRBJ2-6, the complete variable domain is GAGVSQTPSNKVTEKGKYVELRCDPISGHTALYWYRQSLGQGPEFLIYFQGTGAADDSGLPNDRFFAVRPEGSVSTLKIQRTERGDSAVYLCASSFGYSGANVLTFGAGSRLTVL.

CDR3 residues: CSVEGRAWETQYF. The CDR3 nucleotides are TGCAGCGTTGAAGGGAGGGCCTGGGAGACCCAGTACTTC. The rearrangement links TRBV29-1 to TRBJ2-5, with TRBD2 as a possible D gene (6 bases). Trimming left V 1 base short and J 5 bases short, with 11 bases between. The CDR3 has 13 residues. Germline lookup yields CDR1 SQVTM and CDR2 ANQGSEA.

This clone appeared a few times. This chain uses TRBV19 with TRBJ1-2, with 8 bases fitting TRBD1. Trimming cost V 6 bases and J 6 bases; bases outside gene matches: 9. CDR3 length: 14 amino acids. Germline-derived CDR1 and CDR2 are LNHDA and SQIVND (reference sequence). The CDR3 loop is CASRDGQGWHGYTF. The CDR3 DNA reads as TGTGCCAGTAGGGACGGACAGGGTTGGCATGGCTACACCTTC.

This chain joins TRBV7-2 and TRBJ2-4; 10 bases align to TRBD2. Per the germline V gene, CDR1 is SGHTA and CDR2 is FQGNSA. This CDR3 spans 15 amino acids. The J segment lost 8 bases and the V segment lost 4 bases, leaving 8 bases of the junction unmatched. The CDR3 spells CASSSSGSRYHIQYF. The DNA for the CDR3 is TGTGCCAGCAGCTCTAGCGGGAGTCGGTACCACATTCAGTACTTC.

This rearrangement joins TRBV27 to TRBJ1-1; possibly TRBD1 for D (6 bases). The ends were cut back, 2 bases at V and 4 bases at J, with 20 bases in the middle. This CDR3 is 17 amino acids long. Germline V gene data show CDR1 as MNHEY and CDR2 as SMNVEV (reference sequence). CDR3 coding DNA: TGTGCCAGCAGTTTAAGATGGGTGGGGGCACCGTTCACTGAAGCTTTCTTT. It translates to CASSLRWVGAPFTEAFF.

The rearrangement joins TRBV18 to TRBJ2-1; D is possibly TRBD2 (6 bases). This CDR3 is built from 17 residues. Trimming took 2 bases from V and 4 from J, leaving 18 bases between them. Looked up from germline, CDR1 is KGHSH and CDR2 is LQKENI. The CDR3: CASSPWDGGLTYNEQFF. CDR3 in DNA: TGTGCCAGCTCACCATGGGACGGGGGTTTAACGTACAATGAGCAGTTCTTC.

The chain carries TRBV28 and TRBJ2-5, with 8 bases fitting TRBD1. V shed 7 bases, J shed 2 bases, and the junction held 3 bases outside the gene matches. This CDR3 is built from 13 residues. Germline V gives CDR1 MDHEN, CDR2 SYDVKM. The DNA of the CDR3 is TGTGCCAGCAACAGACAGGGGCAAGAGACCCAGTACTTC. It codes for CASNRQGQETQYF.

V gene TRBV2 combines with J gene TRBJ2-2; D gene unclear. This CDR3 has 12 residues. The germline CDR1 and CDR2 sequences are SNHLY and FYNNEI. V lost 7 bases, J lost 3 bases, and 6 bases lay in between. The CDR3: CASNSDTGELFF. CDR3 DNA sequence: TGTGCCAGCAATTCCGACACCGGGGAGCTGTTTTTT.

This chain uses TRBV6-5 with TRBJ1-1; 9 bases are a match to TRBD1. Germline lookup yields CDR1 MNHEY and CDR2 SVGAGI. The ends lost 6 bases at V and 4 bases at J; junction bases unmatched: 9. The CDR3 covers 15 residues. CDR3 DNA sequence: TGTGCCAGCAGCTTAGCGGGACAGGGAATCACTGAAGCTTTCTTT. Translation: CASSLAGQGITEAFF.

The CDR3 bases are TGTGCCAGCAGCTTGGGCACCCCCTACGAGCAGTACTTC. It translates to CASSLGTPYEQYF. The chain combines TRBV11-2 with TRBJ2-7, with no clear D. V lost 3 bases, J lost 2 bases, and 8 bases lay in between. In germline, CDR1 is SGHAT, CDR2 FQNNGV. The CDR3 consists of 13 residues.

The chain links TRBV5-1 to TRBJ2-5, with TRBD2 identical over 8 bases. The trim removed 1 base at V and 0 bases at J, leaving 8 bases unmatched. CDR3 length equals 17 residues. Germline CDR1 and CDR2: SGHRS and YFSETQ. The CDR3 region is CASSLRAGGMYQETQYF. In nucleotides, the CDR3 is TGCGCCAGCAGCTTGCGGGCGGGGGGAATGTACCAAGAGACCCAGTACTTC.

In DNA, the CDR3 is TGTGCCAGCAGCTCTCCGACTAGCGAGTCTTACAATGAGCAGTTCTTC. Amino acid sequence: CASSSPTSESYNEQFF. The J gene is TRBJ2-1, the V gene TRBV9, with 8 bases identical to TRBD2. Germline CDR1 and CDR2: SGDLS and YYNGEE. The V segment lost 4 bases and the J segment 4 bases; nucleotides outside the gene matches: 10. The CDR3 consists of 16 residues.

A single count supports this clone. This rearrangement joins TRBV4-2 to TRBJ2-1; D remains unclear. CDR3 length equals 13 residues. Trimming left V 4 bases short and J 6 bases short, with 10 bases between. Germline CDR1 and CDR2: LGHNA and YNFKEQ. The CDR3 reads CASSLSASNEQFF. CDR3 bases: TGTGCCAGCAGCCTCAGCGCTAGCAATGAGCAGTTCTTC.